This record looks at one T cell receptor (beta chain) sequence and its context. Trimming took off 4 bases at V and 5 bases at J, with 10 bases between the two ends. Germline values: CDR1 SGHDT, CDR2 YYEEEE. The CDR3 extends over 13 amino acids. The data belong to a study of T cell changes during pregnancy in multiple sclerosis. The protocol was immunoSEQ multiplex PCR, while the TCRdb copy is restricted to in-frame clones and leaves out a portion. The sample shows 95,000 to 100,000 clones, about nine tenths of them seen only once. The specimen comprised peripheral blood, sampled in the second trimester of pregnancy. This receptor was taken from a female donor with multiple sclerosis, enrolled in a pregnancy study. The V gene is TRBV5-6, the J gene TRBJ2-1; TRBD2 might be the D (6 bases). The CDR3 loop is CASSATSHNEQFF. CDR3 bases: TGTGCCAGCAGCGCAACTAGCCACAATGAGCAGTTCTTC.